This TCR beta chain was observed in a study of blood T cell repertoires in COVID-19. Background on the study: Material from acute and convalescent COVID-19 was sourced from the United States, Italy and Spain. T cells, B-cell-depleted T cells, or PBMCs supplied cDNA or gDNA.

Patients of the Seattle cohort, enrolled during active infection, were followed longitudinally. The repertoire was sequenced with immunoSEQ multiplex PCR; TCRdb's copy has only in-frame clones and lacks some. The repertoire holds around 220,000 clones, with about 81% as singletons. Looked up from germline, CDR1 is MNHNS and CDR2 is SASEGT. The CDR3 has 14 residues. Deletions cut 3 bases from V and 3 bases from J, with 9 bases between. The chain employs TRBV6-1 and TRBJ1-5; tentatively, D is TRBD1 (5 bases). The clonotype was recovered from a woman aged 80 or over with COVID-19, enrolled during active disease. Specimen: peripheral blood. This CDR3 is CASSDDSYNQPQHF. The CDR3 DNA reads TGTGCCAGCAGTGATGACAGTTACAATCAGCCCCAGCATTTT.